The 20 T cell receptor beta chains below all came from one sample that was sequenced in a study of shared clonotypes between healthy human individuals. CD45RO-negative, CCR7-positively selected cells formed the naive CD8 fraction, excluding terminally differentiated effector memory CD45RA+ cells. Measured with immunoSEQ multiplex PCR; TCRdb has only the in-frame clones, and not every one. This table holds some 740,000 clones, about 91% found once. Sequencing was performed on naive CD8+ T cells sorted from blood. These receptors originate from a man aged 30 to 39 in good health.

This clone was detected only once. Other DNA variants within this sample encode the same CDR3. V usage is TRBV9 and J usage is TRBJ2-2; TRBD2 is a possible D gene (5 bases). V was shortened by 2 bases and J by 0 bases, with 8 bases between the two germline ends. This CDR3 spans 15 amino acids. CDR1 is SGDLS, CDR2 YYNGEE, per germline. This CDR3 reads CASSVSGSNTGELFF. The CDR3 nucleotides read TGTGCCAGCAGCGTTTCGGGATCGAACACCGGGGAGCTGTTTTTT.

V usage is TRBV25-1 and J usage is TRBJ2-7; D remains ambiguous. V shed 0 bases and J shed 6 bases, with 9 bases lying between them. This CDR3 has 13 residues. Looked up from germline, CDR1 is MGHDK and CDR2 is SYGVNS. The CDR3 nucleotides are TGTGCCAGCAGTGAATATGAGGTTTCCGAGCAGTACTTC. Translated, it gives CASSEYEVSEQYF.

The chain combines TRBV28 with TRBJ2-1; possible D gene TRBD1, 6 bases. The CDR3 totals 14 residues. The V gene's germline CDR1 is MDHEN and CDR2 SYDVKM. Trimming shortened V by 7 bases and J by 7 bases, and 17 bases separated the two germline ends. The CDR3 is CASTRGKLRNEQFF. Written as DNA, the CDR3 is TGTGCCAGCACTAGGGGGAAATTGAGGAATGAGCAGTTCTTC.

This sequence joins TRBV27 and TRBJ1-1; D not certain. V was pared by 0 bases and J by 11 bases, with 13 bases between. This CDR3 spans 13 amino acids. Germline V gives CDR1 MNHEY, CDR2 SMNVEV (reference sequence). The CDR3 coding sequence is TGTGCCAGCAGTTTATCAAATACCGGGAGGGCTTTCTTT. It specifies CASSLSNTGRAFF.

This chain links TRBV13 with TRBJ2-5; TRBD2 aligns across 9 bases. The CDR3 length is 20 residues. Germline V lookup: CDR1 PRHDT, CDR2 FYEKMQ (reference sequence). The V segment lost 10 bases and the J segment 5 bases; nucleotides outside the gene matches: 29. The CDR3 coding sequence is TGTGCCATCGTCGACTTAAGGGCTAGCGGGATCCCGGGAGGGCTTGAGACCCAGTACTTC. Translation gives CAIVDLRASGIPGGLETQYF.

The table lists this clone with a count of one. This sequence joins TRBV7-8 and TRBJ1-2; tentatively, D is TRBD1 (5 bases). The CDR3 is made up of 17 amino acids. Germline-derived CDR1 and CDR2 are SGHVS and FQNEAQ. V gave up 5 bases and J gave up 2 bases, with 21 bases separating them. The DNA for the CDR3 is TGTGCCAGCAGCCTTGACCCGACAGCCCGACCAAACTATGGCTACACCTTC. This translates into CASSLDPTARPNYGYTF.

The CDR3 DNA is TGCGCCAGCAGTCCCGACAGGGTATTAAACACCGGGGAGCTGTTTTTT. It translates to CASSPDRVLNTGELFF. This chain connects TRBV10-1 to TRBJ2-2; 7 bases are a match to TRBD1. Germline V gene sequence: CDR1 WNHNN, CDR2 SYGVQD (reference sequence). Losses at the gene ends were 5 bases for V and 2 bases for J; bases not matched to a gene: 8. The CDR3 is made up of 16 amino acids.

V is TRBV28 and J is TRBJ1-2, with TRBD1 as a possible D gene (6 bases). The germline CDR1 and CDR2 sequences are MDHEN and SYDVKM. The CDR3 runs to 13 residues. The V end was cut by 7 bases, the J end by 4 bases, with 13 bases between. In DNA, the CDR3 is TGTGCCAGCACCACTACAGGGATCTATGGCTACACCTTC. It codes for CASTTTGIYGYTF.

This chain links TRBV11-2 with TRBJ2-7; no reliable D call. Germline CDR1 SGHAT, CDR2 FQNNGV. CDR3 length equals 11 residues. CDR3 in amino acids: CGIRSADEQYF. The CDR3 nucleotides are TGTGGAATTCGTAGTGCGGACGAGCAGTACTTC.

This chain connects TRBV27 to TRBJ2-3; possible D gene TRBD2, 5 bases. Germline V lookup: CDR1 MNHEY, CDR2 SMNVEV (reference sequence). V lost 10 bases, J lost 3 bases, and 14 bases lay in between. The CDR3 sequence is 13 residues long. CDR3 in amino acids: CATARARTDTQYF. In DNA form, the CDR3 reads TGTGCCACCGCGCGGGCTCGGACAGATACGCAGTATTTT.

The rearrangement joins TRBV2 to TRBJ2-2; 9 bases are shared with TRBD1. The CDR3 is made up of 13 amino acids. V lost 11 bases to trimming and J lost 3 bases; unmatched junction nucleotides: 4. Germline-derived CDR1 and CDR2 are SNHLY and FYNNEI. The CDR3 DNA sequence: TGTGCCTCCGACAGGGGGGACACCGGGGAGCTGTTTTTT. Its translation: CASDRGDTGELFF.

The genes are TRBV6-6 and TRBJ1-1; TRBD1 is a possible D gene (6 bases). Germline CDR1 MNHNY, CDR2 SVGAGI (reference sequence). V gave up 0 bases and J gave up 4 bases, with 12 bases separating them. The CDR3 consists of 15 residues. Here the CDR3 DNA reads TGTGCCAGCAGTTACTCCATACAGGGAAGCACTGAAGCTTTCTTT. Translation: CASSYSIQGSTEAFF.

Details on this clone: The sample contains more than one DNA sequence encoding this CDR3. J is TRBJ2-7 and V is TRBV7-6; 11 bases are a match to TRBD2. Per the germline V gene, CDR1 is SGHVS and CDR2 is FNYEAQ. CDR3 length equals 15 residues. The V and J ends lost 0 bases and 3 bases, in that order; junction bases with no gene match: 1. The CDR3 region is CASSLAGTSGYEQYF. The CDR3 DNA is TGTGCCAGCAGCTTAGCCGGGACTAGCGGCTACGAGCAGTACTTC. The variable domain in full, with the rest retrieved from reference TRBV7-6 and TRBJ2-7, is GAGVSQSPRYKVTKRGQDVALRCDPISGHVSLYWYRQALGQGPEFLTYFNYEAQQDKSGLPNDRFSAERPEGSISTLTIQRTEQRDSAMYRCASSLAGTSGYEQYFGPGTRLTVT.

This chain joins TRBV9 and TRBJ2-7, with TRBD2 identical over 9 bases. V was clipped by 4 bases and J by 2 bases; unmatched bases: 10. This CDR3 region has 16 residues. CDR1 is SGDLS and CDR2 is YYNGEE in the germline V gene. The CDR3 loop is CASSPSTGTSTYEQYF. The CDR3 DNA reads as TGTGCCAGCAGCCCCAGTACAGGGACTAGCACCTACGAGCAGTACTTC.

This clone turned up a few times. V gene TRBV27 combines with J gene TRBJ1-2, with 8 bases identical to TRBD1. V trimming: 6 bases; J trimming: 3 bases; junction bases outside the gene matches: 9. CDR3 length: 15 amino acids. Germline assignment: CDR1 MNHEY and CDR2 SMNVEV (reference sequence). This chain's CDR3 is CASRQRGQGHYGYTF. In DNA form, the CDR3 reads TGTGCCAGCAGACAACGAGGACAGGGCCACTATGGCTACACCTTC.

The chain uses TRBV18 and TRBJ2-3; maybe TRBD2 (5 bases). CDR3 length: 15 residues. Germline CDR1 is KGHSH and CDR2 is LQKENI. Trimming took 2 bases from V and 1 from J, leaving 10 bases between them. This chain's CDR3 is CASSPTLEGTDTQYF. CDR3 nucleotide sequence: TGTGCCAGCTCACCAACGTTGGAGGGCACAGATACGCAGTATTTT.

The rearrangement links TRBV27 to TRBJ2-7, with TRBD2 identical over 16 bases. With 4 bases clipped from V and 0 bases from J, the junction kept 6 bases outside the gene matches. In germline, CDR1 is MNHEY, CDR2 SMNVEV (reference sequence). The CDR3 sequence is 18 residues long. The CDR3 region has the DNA TGTGCCAGCAGTTCGGGACTAGCGGGAGGGATGAGCTCCTACGAGCAGTACTTC. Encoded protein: CASSSGLAGGMSSYEQYF.

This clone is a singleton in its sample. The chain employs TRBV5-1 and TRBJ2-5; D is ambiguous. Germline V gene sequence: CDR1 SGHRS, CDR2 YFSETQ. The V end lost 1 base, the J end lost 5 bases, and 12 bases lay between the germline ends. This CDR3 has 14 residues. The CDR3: CASSLTGGWETQYF. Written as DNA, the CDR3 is TGCGCCAGCAGCTTGACGGGCGGATGGGAGACCCAGTACTTC.

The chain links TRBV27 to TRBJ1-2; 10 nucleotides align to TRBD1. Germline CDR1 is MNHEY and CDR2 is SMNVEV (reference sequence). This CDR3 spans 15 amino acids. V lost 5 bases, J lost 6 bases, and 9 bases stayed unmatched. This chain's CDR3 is CASSPYSGQGNGYTF. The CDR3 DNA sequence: TGTGCCAGCAGTCCATACTCGGGACAGGGGAATGGCTACACCTTC.

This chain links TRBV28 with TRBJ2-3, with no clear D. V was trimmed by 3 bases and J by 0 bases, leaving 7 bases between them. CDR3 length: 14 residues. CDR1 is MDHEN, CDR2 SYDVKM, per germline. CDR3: CASSFSASTDTQYF. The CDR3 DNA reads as TGTGCCAGCAGTTTTTCGGCTAGCACAGATACGCAGTATTTT.